The T cell receptor beta chain described here comes from a study of cytomegalovirus exposure and HLA in healthy donors. Whole-study context: Roughly 180 million T cells yielded around 120 million unique TCR beta sequences in earlier analysis.

General observations from the study: From TCR beta sequences, most subjects' HLA-A and HLA-B alleles were reportedly predicted accurately. Excluded were some V segments that proved indistinguishable, including TRBV6-2 and TRBV6-3. Another analysis was done later, and it associated around 17,000 TCR beta sequences with HLA alleles at 0.05 false discovery rate.

Turning to this clone: Its antigen is not identified.

CDR3 length: 17 residues. CDR1 LGHNA and CDR2 YSLEER come from the germline V gene. With V trimmed by 0 bases and J by 4 bases, 10 bases remained unmatched. Vbeta (60) and Jbeta (13) primers were used in the PCR. TCRdb's table, derived via immunoSEQ multiplex PCR, lists solely in-frame clones and lacks some. The sample has roughly 110,000 clones, 70% to 85% seen once. This clonotype was sampled from a man aged 60-69 years in good health and CMV-seronegative. The V gene is TRBV4-3, the J gene TRBJ2-3, with 7 bases fitting TRBD2. Specimen: PBMCs. CDR3 protein: CASSQEIRGGGADTQYF. The CDR3 DNA reads as TGCGCCAGCAGCCAAGAAATTCGCGGGGGAGGAGCAGATACGCAGTATTTT.